This T cell receptor beta chain was sequenced for a study of T-cell memory formation after mild COVID-19. Study-wide results and limits: Clones contracting across day 15 to 85 had a balanced CD4/CD8 profile; later expanding clones leaned CD4+.

As to this clonotype: Its cognate antigen is unknown.

V lost 7 bases and J lost 4, with 18 bases in between. CDR1 and CDR2 (germline): MNHNY, SVGAGI (reference sequence). The CDR3 covers 15 residues. One entry per CDR3 protein results from TCRdb running MiXCR on the 5' RACE reads. The sample lists 84,000 or so distinct CDR3 sequences; about 14% were seen once. Specimen: PBMCs or a T cell subset sorted from them (not recorded which). The receptor was isolated from an adult woman who had mild COVID-19 (a few samples of this study predate the infection). Cell type and time point are not known. The chain joins TRBV6-6 to TRBJ2-3; maybe TRBD2 (6 bases). CDR3 in DNA: TGTGCCAGCACCTCCTCCGGGAGAACCGCAGATACGCAGTATTTT. The encoded protein is CASTSSGRTADTQYF.